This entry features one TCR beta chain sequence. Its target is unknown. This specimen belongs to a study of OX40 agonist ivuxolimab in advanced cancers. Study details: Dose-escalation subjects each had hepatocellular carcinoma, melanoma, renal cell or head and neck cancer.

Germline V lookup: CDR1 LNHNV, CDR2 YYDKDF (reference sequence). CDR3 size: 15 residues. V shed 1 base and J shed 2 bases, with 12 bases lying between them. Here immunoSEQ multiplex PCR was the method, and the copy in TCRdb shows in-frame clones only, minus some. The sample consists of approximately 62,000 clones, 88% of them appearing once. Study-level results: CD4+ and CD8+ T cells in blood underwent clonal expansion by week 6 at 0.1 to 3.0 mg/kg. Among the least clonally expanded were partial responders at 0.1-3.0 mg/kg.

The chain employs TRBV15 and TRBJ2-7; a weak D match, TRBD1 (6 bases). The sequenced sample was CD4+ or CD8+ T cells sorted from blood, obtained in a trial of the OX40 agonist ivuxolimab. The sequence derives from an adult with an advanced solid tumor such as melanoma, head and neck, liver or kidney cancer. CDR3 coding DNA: TGTGCCACCAGCAGAGGGGGGCCAGGAACCTACGAGCAGTACTTC. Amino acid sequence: CATSRGGPGTYEQYF.